Below are 23 T cell receptor beta chains sequenced from a single sample in a study of blood T cell repertoires in COVID-19. TCRdb keeps only in-frame clones here, not all; method: immunoSEQ multiplex PCR. This table holds 250,000 to 300,000 clones, approximately 91% found once. What was sequenced was peripheral blood. The receptors were gathered from a woman in her twenties or thirties with COVID-19, enrolled during active disease.

V and J are TRBV3-1 (or the pseudogene TRBV3-2) and TRBJ1-6, with D uncertain. The germline V gene encodes CDR1 LGHDT and CDR2 YNNKEL (reference sequence). The CDR3 totals 14 residues. Trimming shortened V by 6 bases and J by 0 bases, and 6 bases separated the two germline ends. The CDR3 DNA sequence: TGTGCCAGCAGACCGAGCTCCTATAATTCACCCCTCCACTTT. Protein product: CASRPSSYNSPLHF.

The chain is built from TRBV5-1 and TRBJ1-5, with no clear D. Germline CDR1 and CDR2: SGHRS and YFSETQ. The CDR3 has 13 amino acids. Trimming shortened V by 1 base and J by 7 bases, and 9 bases separated the two germline ends. CDR3 DNA sequence: TGCGCCAGCAGCTTGTGGGCCGGCCAGCCCCAGCATTTT. Translated, it gives CASSLWAGQPQHF.

This clone was counted a single time. The J gene is TRBJ1-2, the V gene TRBV10-3; unclear D gene. V was cut by 3 bases and J by 8 bases, with 7 bases left in between. The length of the CDR3 is 11 residues. Germline V gene data show CDR1 as ENHRY and CDR2 as SYGVKD. The CDR3 here is CAISETEGYTF. The CDR3 bases are TGTGCCATCAGTGAAACTGAGGGCTACACCTTC.

The chain employs TRBV6-5 and TRBJ2-7, with unresolved D. Trimming took off 6 bases at V and 3 bases at J, with 12 bases between the two ends. This CDR3 is built from 13 residues. Germline values: CDR1 MNHEY, CDR2 SVGAGI. The CDR3 DNA reads as TGTGCCAGCAGACTGGGCAGATACTACGAGCAGTACTTC. Protein: CASRLGRYYEQYF.

The rearrangement links TRBV5-5 to TRBJ1-1; D not resolved. Germline V gene data show CDR1 as SGHKS and CDR2 as YYEKEE (reference sequence). The CDR3 consists of 13 residues. The V end lost 5 bases, the J end lost 8 bases, and 16 bases lay between the germline ends. In nucleotides, the CDR3 is TGTGCCAGCAGTTCGAGGGAGACCACAGAAGCTTTCTTT. Translation gives CASSSRETTEAFF.

The rearrangement uses TRBV6-6 and TRBJ2-2, with 11 bases aligning to TRBD2. This CDR3 is 18 amino acids long. The germline V gene has CDR1 MNHNY and CDR2 SVGAGI (reference sequence). Trimming at V came to 5 bases and at J to 4 bases, leaving 12 bases not matched to a gene. Written as DNA, the CDR3 is TGTGCCAGCAGTCCCATGTCGGTAGCGGGAGGGTCCACCGGGGAGCTGTTTTTT. This encodes CASSPMSVAGGSTGELFF.

In the case of this clone: Different DNA sequences within this sample yield the same CDR3. The chain links TRBV29-1 to TRBJ2-7; D might be TRBD1 (6 bases). From germline, CDR1 is SQVTM and CDR2 ANQGSEA. The V and J ends lost 3 bases and 3 bases respectively, with 6 bases between them. The CDR3 extends over 11 amino acids. The CDR3 coding sequence is TGCAGCGTTGAGGACAGCTACGAGCAGTACTTC. The encoded protein is CSVEDSYEQYF.

This rearrangement joins TRBV18 to TRBJ2-4; TRBD1 might be the D (5 bases). The CDR3 length is 16 residues. V was trimmed by 0 bases and J by 4 bases, leaving 13 bases between them. The germline V gene has CDR1 KGHSH and CDR2 LQKENI. CDR3 nucleotide sequence: TGTGCCAGCTCACCACCGGGTAGACAGATAAAAAACATTCAGTACTTC. It codes for CASSPPGRQIKNIQYF. The complete variable domain, with remaining parts taken from reference TRBV18 and TRBJ2-4, reads NAGVMQNPRHLVRRRGQEARLRCSPMKGHSHVYWYRQLPEEGLKFMVYLQKENIIDESGMPKERFSAEFPKEGPSILRIQQVVRGDSAAYFCASSPPGRQIKNIQYFGAGTRLSVL.

CDR3 coding DNA: TGTGCCAGTGATCAGGGGAGCTCTGGAAACACCATATATTTT. Its protein product is CASDQGSSGNTIYF. The chain is built from TRBV28 and TRBJ1-3; the D gene is possibly TRBD1 (6 bases). Germline-derived CDR1 and CDR2 are MDHEN and SYDVKM. The CDR3 has 14 residues. V gave up 9 bases and J gave up 0 bases, with 12 bases separating them.

The rearrangement uses TRBV7-2 and TRBJ2-5, with D possibly TRBD2 on 6 matching bases. Germline V gene sequence: CDR1 SGHTA, CDR2 FQGNSA. V lost 1 base and J lost 5, with 17 bases in between. The CDR3 has 16 amino acids. The DNA for the CDR3 is TGTGCCAGCAGCTTAGGGTTTGGACTATCCTCGGAGACCCAGTACTTC. It yields the protein CASSLGFGLSSETQYF. Full variable domain (outside the CDR3, taken from reference TRBV7-2 and TRBJ2-5): GAGVSQSPSNKVTEKGKDVELRCDPISGHTALYWYRQSLGQGLEFLIYFQGNSAPDKSGLPSDRFSAERTGGSVSTLTIQRTQQEDSAVYLCASSLGFGLSSETQYFGPGTRLLVL.

The chain combines TRBV7-3 with TRBJ2-3, with D hard to call. The germline V gene has CDR1 SGHTA and CDR2 FQGTGA. V lost 4 bases, J lost 0 bases, and 5 bases lay in between. This CDR3 is 13 amino acids long. The CDR3 is CASSSTSTDTQYF. CDR3 DNA sequence: TGTGCCAGCAGCTCGACTAGCACAGATACGCAGTATTTT.

J is TRBJ1-1 and V is TRBV2; D unclear. Trimming cost V 8 bases and J 7 bases, with 14 bases left between them. Looked up from germline, CDR1 is SNHLY and CDR2 is FYNNEI. The CDR3 is 12 amino acids. CDR3 in DNA: TGTGCCAGCGGCAGGCATTCGAGTGAAGCTTTCTTT. It is translated as CASGRHSSEAFF.

The gene calls are TRBV7-9 and TRBJ1-3; 7 nucleotides agree with TRBD1. Germline CDR1 reads SEHNR; CDR2 reads FQNEAQ (reference sequence). With 1 base clipped from V and 0 bases from J, the junction kept 6 bases outside the gene matches. The CDR3 has 17 amino acids. CDR3 loop: CASSLGPDRVSGNTIYF. CDR3 DNA: TGTGCCAGCAGCTTAGGTCCCGACAGGGTCTCTGGAAACACCATATATTTT.

The gene calls are TRBV5-4 and TRBJ2-2, with 7 bases identical to TRBD1. With 3 bases clipped from V and 7 bases from J, the junction kept 9 bases outside the gene matches. CDR1 SGHNT and CDR2 YYREEE come from the germline V gene (reference sequence). The CDR3 is 15 amino acids. The CDR3, as DNA: TGTGCCAGCAGCTCCCCCGACAGGGCGGTCGGGGAGCTGTTTTTT. Translating gives CASSSPDRAVGELFF.

The table lists this clone with a count of one. The chain recombines TRBV6-6 with TRBJ1-1; perhaps TRBD1 as D (5 bases). Trimming cost V 5 bases and J 6 bases, with 10 bases left between them. The CDR3 length is 12 residues. Germline CDR1 is MNHNY and CDR2 is SVGAGI (reference sequence). CDR3 DNA: TGTGCCAGCAGTACTACAGGCCCTGAAGCTTTCTTT. Its protein is CASSTTGPEAFF.

J is TRBJ2-2 and V is TRBV4-3; the match to TRBD2 covers 9 bases. J was trimmed by 5 bases and V by 3 bases; bases with no gene match: 7. Germline CDR1 is LGHNA and CDR2 is YSLEER. The CDR3 runs 16 residues. This chain's CDR3 is CASSQGLAGLTGELFF. The DNA for the CDR3 is TGCGCCAGCAGCCAGGGCCTAGCGGGACTTACCGGGGAGCTGTTTTTT.

The V call is TRBV4-2, the J call TRBJ2-5; 7 nucleotides line up with TRBD1. Unmatched junction bases numbered 4, after V lost 7 bases and J lost 2 bases. This CDR3 contains 13 residues. From germline, CDR1 is LGHNA and CDR2 YNFKEQ. In DNA form, the CDR3 reads TGTGCCAGCACCCCGGACAGGCAAGAGACCCAGTACTTC. Amino acids: CASTPDRQETQYF.

This clone occurred once. The CDR3 loop reads CASTLIHRGSYEQYF. The CDR3 DNA is TGTGCCAGCACCTTAATCCACAGGGGCTCCTACGAGCAGTACTTC. V is TRBV6-5 and J is TRBJ2-7; 7 bases match TRBD1. V was clipped by 7 bases and J by 0 bases; unmatched bases: 9. Germline CDR1 is MNHEY and CDR2 is SVGAGI. The CDR3 contains 15 residues.

The table lists this clone with a few counts. V gene TRBV5-4 combines with J gene TRBJ2-7, with 8 nucleotides matching TRBD2. From germline, CDR1 is SGHNT and CDR2 YYREEE (reference sequence). The CDR3 loop spans 15 amino acids. V was clipped by 0 bases and J by 5 bases; unmatched bases: 7. This chain's CDR3 is CASSLVLAGNNEQYF. The CDR3 DNA reads as TGTGCCAGCAGCTTGGTTTTAGCGGGAAACAACGAGCAGTACTTC.

The chain combines TRBV19 with TRBJ2-5; 7 positions match TRBD2. Germline V gene sequence: CDR1 LNHDA, CDR2 SQIVND (reference sequence). V lost 6 bases to trimming and J lost 4 bases; unmatched junction nucleotides: 17. This CDR3 is built from 17 residues. This CDR3 is CASRDRTGEGSSETQYF. The CDR3 DNA reads as TGTGCCAGTAGGGACCGCACGGGGGAGGGTTCGTCAGAGACCCAGTACTTC.

Comments on this clone: At one of its ends the junction is not consistent with the germline gene, which may arise from a read error. The chain uses TRBV7-2 and TRBJ1-1, with unresolved D. Germline CDR1 is SGHTA and CDR2 is FQGNSA. The length of the CDR3 is 14 residues. In nucleotides, the CDR3 is TGTGACAGCAGCTTAGAGGCGGGGAACACTGAAGCTTTCTTT. The encoded protein is CDSSLEAGNTEAFF.

The chain recombines TRBV19 with TRBJ1-1, with a weak D call TRBD1 (6 bases). Germline lookup yields CDR1 LNHDA and CDR2 SQIVND (reference sequence). The CDR3 runs to 17 residues. The V end lost 1 base, the J end lost 6 bases, and 21 bases lay between the germline ends. CDR3 sequence: CASSIVGVMGAIAEAFF. CDR3 bases: TGTGCCAGTAGTATAGTCGGCGTTATGGGGGCGATTGCTGAAGCTTTCTTT.

The V gene is TRBV21-1, the J gene TRBJ1-4. TRBV21-1 is given as a pseudogene. This CDR3 region has 16 residues. As DNA, the CDR3 is TGTGCCAGCAGCAAAAAAGGAGGGTCGACTAATGAAAAACTGTTTTTT. Its translation: CASSKKGGSTNEKLFF.